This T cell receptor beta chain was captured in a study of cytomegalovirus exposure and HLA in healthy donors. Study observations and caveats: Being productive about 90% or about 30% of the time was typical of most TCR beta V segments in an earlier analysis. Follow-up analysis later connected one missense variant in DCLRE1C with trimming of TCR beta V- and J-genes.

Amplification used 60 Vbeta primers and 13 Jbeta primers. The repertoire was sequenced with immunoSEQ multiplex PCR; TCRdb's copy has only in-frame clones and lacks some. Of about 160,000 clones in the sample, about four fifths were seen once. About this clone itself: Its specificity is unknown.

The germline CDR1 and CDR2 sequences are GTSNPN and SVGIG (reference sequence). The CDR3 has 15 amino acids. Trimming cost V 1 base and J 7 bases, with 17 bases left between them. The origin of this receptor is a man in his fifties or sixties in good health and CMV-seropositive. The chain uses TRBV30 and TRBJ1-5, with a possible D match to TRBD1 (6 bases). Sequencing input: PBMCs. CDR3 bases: TGTGCCTGGAGTGGAGGGGGAACTATCGAGCAGCCCCAGCATTTT. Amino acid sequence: CAWSGGGTIEQPQHF. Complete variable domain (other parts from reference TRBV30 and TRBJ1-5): SQTIHQWPATLVQPVGSPLSLECTVEGTSNPNLYWYRQAAGRGLQLLFYSVGIGQISSEVPQNLSASRPQDRQFILSSKKLLLSDSGFYLCAWSGGGTIEQPQHFGDGTRLSIL.